This T cell receptor beta chain emerged from a study of OX40 agonist ivuxolimab in advanced cancers. General study results and limits: On average, a greater number of expanded clones characterised CD8+ T cells relative to CD4+. Dosing at 0.1 to 3.0 mg/kg was accompanied by clonal expansion of CD4+ and CD8+ blood T cells by week 6. Not determined was the antigen specificity of the expanded peripheral T cells.

Assay: immunoSEQ multiplex PCR; the TCRdb copy retains only in-frame clones and omits some. The data contain about 82,000 clones, more than 85% of them singletons. Unmatched junction bases numbered 3, after V lost 2 bases and J lost 3 bases. This CDR3 comprises 15 residues. Per the germline V gene, CDR1 is SGHAT and CDR2 is FQNNGV. As regards this clone: The antigen is not known.

Sample: CD4+ or CD8+ T cells sorted from blood, taken in a trial of the OX40 agonist ivuxolimab. The source is an adult with an advanced solid tumor such as melanoma, head and neck, liver or kidney cancer. The chain joins TRBV11-2 to TRBJ2-2; 7 bases fit TRBD1. This chain's CDR3 is CASSLSTGDTGELFF. The CDR3 region has the DNA TGTGCCAGCAGCTTATCAACAGGGGACACCGGGGAGCTGTTTTTT.